What follows are 15 T cell receptor beta chains derived from one specimen sequenced in a study of liver allograft versus peripheral blood T cells. Looking at the study overall: Recipients' peripheral blood served as the comparator for T cell receptor repertoires in transplanted livers.

TCRdb analysed the reads with MiXCR anew, one entry per CDR3 protein. The top ten clones hold about 38% of a sample with some 500 distinct CDR3 sequences, around 9.4% of them seen once. The source is a human patient who had a liver transplant. Part of the T cell pool may stem from the graft donor.

This clonotype is labeled as large. The rearrangement joins TRBV29-1 to TRBJ1-2, with D hard to call. The V end lost 4 bases, the J end lost 4 bases, and 7 bases lay between the germline ends. Germline V gene data show CDR1 as SQVTM and CDR2 as ANQGSEA. The CDR3 is 11 residues long. CDR3 coding DNA: TGCAGCGTTGTCGCAGGCTATGGCTACACCTTC. The encoded protein is CSVVAGYGYTF. Using reference TRBV29-1 and TRBJ1-2 for the parts outside the CDR3, the full variable domain is SAVISQKPSRDICQRGTSLTIQCQVDSQVTMMFWYRQQPGQSLTLIATANQGSEATYESGFVIDKFPISRPNLTFSTLTVSNMSPEDSSIYLCSVVAGYGYTFGSGTRLTVV.

By its share, this clonotype is large. This chain links TRBV27 with TRBJ2-1; 9 bases fit TRBD2. The V gene's germline CDR1 is MNHEY and CDR2 SMNVEV (reference sequence). The CDR3 has 14 amino acids. V lost 8 bases to trimming and J lost 0 bases; unmatched junction nucleotides: 2. CDR3 sequence reads: CASAGGSSYNEQFF. The DNA of the CDR3 is TGTGCCAGCGCGGGGGGGAGCTCCTACAATGAGCAGTTCTTC.

This clonotype ranks as large. The rearrangement links TRBV19 to TRBJ2-7; 9 bases are shared with TRBD1. CDR3 length equals 13 residues. From germline, CDR1 is LNHDA and CDR2 SQIVND (reference sequence). The V segment lost 5 bases and the J segment 3 bases; nucleotides outside the gene matches: 2. This CDR3 is CASSGTGYYEQYF. In nucleotides, the CDR3 is TGTGCCAGTAGTGGGACAGGGTACTACGAGCAGTACTTC.

This clonotype was observed a handful of times. This chain links TRBV9 with TRBJ2-7; D is undetermined. Germline lookup yields CDR1 SGDLS and CDR2 YYNGEE. The ends were cut back, 0 bases at V and 0 bases at J, with 7 bases in the middle. The CDR3 length is 14 residues. In DNA form, the CDR3 reads TGTGCCAGCAGCGTAGATCACGGCTCCTACGAGCAGTACTTC. It is translated as CASSVDHGSYEQYF.

In its sample, this clonotype ranks as large (0.1 to 1%). This sequence joins TRBV30 and TRBJ2-7; TRBD2 matches 9 bases. Unmatched junction bases numbered 7, after V lost 0 bases and J lost 4 bases. The CDR3 is 15 residues long. Germline CDR1 GTSNPN, CDR2 SVGIG (reference sequence). CDR3 sequence (DNA): TGTGCCTGGAGTGTATGGCGGGAGGGCCGGTACGAGCAGTACTTC. This gives the protein CAWSVWREGRYEQYF.

In its sample, this clonotype was seen once. This may arise from a read error, as a much more abundant clone is one base away. J is TRBJ2-7 and V is TRBV12-3 or TRBV12-4, with D possibly TRBD2 on 6 matching bases. Trimming stripped 2 bases from V and 7 bases from J, with 27 bases between. This CDR3 region has 18 residues. CDR3 nucleotide sequence: TGTGCCAGCAGTTTAACGATACCCACGGGGGTTTGGCAGAATGAGCAGTACTTC. Translated: CASSLTIPTGVWQNEQYF.

By sample share, this clonotype is medium-sized. This chain joins TRBV30 and TRBJ1-3, with D perhaps TRBD1 (5 bases). Trimming shortened V by 1 base and J by 0 bases, and 7 bases separated the two germline ends. The V gene's germline CDR1 is GTSNPN and CDR2 SVGIG (reference sequence). CDR3 length: 14 amino acids. The CDR3: CAWSGGNSGNTIYF. The DNA of the CDR3 is TGTGCCTGGAGTGGGGGGAACTCTGGAAACACCATATATTTT.

Notes on this clonotype: Since a far larger clone is one base different, this is likely a read error. The V call is TRBV6-6, the J call TRBJ2-2; D possibly corresponds to TRBD2 (5 bases). There are 17 residues in the CDR3. Germline V gives CDR1 MNHNY, CDR2 SVGAGI (reference sequence). The V gene lost 5 bases and the J gene lost 5 bases, with 21 bases spanning the gap. CDR3 residues: CASSENWGNEGTGELFF. CDR3 in DNA: TGTGCCAGCAGTGAAAATTGGGGAAACGAGGGAACCGGGGAGCTGTTTTTT.

By its share, this clonotype is large (0.1 to 1%). The chain joins TRBV28 to TRBJ1-2; TRBD1 matches 8 bases. The CDR3 runs to 15 residues. CDR1 and CDR2 from the germline V gene are MDHEN and SYDVKM. The trim removed 7 bases at V and 4 bases at J, leaving 11 bases unmatched. DNA of the CDR3: TGTGCCAGCATTGGTAGCACTGACAGGGGCTATGGCTACACCTTC. Amino acids: CASIGSTDRGYGYTF.

For this clonotype: An end of the junction does not agree with germline; a read error may underlie this. The chain employs TRBV7-2 and TRBJ1-5; D is unclear. Germline V CDR1 and CDR2: SGHTA, FQGNSA. This CDR3 is 15 amino acids long. The CDR3 nucleotides read TGTGTCAGCAGCCCCCAGTATGGTGGCTATCAGCCCCAGCATTTT. Amino acid sequence: CVSSPQYGGYQPQHF.

This clonotype was detected only a few times. The V and J genes are TRBV30 and TRBJ1-6; 7 bases fit TRBD1. Germline-derived CDR1 and CDR2 are GTSNPN and SVGIG (reference sequence). J lost 7 bases, V lost 5 bases, and 8 bases had no gene match. The CDR3 totals 14 residues. The CDR3 bases are TGTGCCTGGGGAACAGGGGCCTGGAATTCACCCCTCCACTTT. It codes for CAWGTGAWNSPLHF. The full variable domain, with the rest looked up from reference TRBV30 and TRBJ1-6, is SQTIHQWPATLVQPVGSPLSLECTVEGTSNPNLYWYRQAAGRGLQLLFYSVGIGQISSEVPQNLSASRPQDRQFILSSKKLLLSDSGFYLCAWGTGAWNSPLHFGNGTRLTVT.

By frequency in the sample, this clonotype is large (0.1 to 1%). As DNA, the CDR3 is TGTGCCAGCAGTTTCGGCCCGACTGAAGCTTTCTTT. It specifies CASSFGPTEAFF. The chain recombines TRBV28 with TRBJ1-1; no firm D call. Germline lookup yields CDR1 MDHEN and CDR2 SYDVKM. The CDR3 spans 12 residues. V lost 3 bases and J 5 bases, leaving 7 bases between the germline ends.

This clonotype is classed as large. This rearrangement joins TRBV6-6 to TRBJ2-7; TRBD1 matches 7 bases. Unmatched junction bases numbered 6, after V lost 4 bases and J lost 0 bases. The CDR3 is made up of 15 amino acids. Germline V gene sequence: CDR1 MNHNY, CDR2 SVGAGI (reference sequence). CDR3 coding DNA: TGTGCCAGCAGTTGGACAGGCCTCAGCTCCTACGAGCAGTACTTC. Translated: CASSWTGLSSYEQYF.

This clonotype rates as large. The rearrangement uses TRBV12-3 or TRBV12-4 and TRBJ1-5; no definite D call. V was shortened by 1 base and J by 3 bases, with 4 bases between the two germline ends. The CDR3 is made up of 13 amino acids. The CDR3 DNA reads as TGTGCCAGCAGTTTAGTCCTCAATCAGCCCCAGCATTTT. This codes for CASSLVLNQPQHF.

This clonotype qualifies as large (0.1 to 1%). The V call is TRBV27, the J call TRBJ1-2, with D perhaps matching TRBD1 (5 bases). The V gene lost 5 bases and the J gene lost 4 bases, with 14 bases spanning the gap. The CDR3 is 14 residues long. Germline CDR1 MNHEY, CDR2 SMNVEV (reference sequence). In DNA form, the CDR3 reads TGTGCCAGCAGTACCTCCCAGGGAGGCTATGGCTACACCTTC. Its protein is CASSTSQGGYGYTF.